This is a list of T cell receptor beta chains from one sample in a study of blood T cells in healthy people across ages. TCRdb reprocessed the 5' RACE reads with MiXCR, giving one entry per CDR3 protein. The sample records approximately 2,000,000 distinct CDR3 sequences, about two fifths being singletons. The sequencing input was blood. Receptors were obtained from a human donor in good health. CDR3s include the opening cysteine and the closing phenylalanine or tryptophan. The D gene is left open where the match is weak. Where a row states a size, it is once, few, many or the class of an expanded clone; other rows omit it.

v_gene	j_gene	d_gene	abundance	CDR3aa	CDR3nt
TRBV29-1	TRBJ2-3	TRBD2	.	CSATGGEGTDTQYF	TGCAGCGCCACGGGAGGGGAGGGGACAGATACGCAGTATTTT
TRBV6-1	TRBJ1-5	.	.	CASSASRRWANQPQHF	TGTGCCAGCAGTGCCAGTCGACGGTGGGCGAATCAGCCCCAGCATTTT
TRBV9	TRBJ2-1	.	few	CASSVEGGWIDNEQFF	TGTGCCAGCAGCGTAGAGGGCGGTTGGATCGACAATGAGCAGTTCTTC
TRBV27	TRBJ2-7	.	few	CASSPSIGRTSYEQYF	TGTGCCAGCAGTCCCTCTATCGGGCGGACGTCCTACGAGCAGTACTTC
TRBV4-1	TRBJ2-7	.	.	CASSKVPDRTYEQYF	TGCGCCAGCAGCAAGGTCCCGGACAGAACCTACGAGCAGTACTTC
TRBV5-5	TRBJ2-1	TRBD1	few	CASSWDRPLPYNEQFF	TGTGCCAGCAGCTGGGACAGACCTCTACCTTACAATGAGCAGTTCTTC
TRBV12-3/TRBV12-4	TRBJ2-3	.	many	CASSLGLPDTQYF	TGTGCCAGCAGTTTAGGACTTCCAGATACGCAGTATTTT
TRBV7-8	TRBJ2-3	.	many	CASSGSGTTDTQYF	TGTGCCAGCAGCGGATCAGGAACCACAGATACGCAGTATTTT
TRBV6-6	TRBJ2-7	TRBD1	.	CASSLGLTGGGEQYF	TGTGCCAGCAGTTTAGGGCTGACAGGGGGCGGCGAGCAGTACTTC
TRBV4-3	TRBJ2-1	.	few	CASSQDGIRDGYNEQFF	TGCGCCAGCAGCCAAGACGGCATCCGGGACGGATACAATGAGCAGTTCTTC
TRBV7-2	TRBJ1-2	.	.	CASSPFTTGYTF	TGTGCCAGCAGCCCATTCACGACAGGCTACACCTTC
TRBV27	TRBJ2-4	TRBD1	.	CASSSQTGGGEQYF	TGTGCCAGCAGTTCTCAGACAGGGGGCGGGGAGCAGTACTTC
TRBV29-1	TRBJ1-2	.	.	CSVVPWGEVGYTF	TGCAGCGTTGTACCGTGGGGAGAAGTTGGCTACACCTTC
TRBV5-1	TRBJ2-1	TRBD1	.	CASSAGTGGNNEQFF	TGCGCCAGCAGCGCCGGGACAGGGGGGAACAATGAGCAGTTCTTC
TRBV9	TRBJ1-2	.	.	CASSEHRAGMGGYTF	TGTGCCAGCAGCGAACACAGGGCCGGTATGGGTGGCTACACCTTC
TRBV14	TRBJ2-1	.	few	CASSQRLSYNEQFF	TGTGCCAGCAGCCAGAGGCTCTCCTACAATGAGCAGTTCTTC
TRBV28	TRBJ1-6	.	few	CASSLVPVDNSPLHF	TGTGCCAGCAGTCTCGTCCCTGTGGACAATTCACCCCTCCACTTT
TRBV20-1	TRBJ2-7	.	.	CSARERGSYEQYF	TGCAGTGCCAGAGAGAGGGGATCCTACGAGCAGTACTTC
TRBV27	TRBJ1-1	.	.	CASSLSFENTEAFF	TGTGCCAGCAGTTTATCTTTCGAAAACACTGAAGCTTTCTTT
TRBV12-3/TRBV12-4	TRBJ2-2	.	.	CASRHRGPGELFF	TGTGCCAGCAGACACCGGGGGCCTGGGGAGCTGTTTTTT
TRBV3-1	TRBJ2-3	.	.	CATSGALADTQYF	TGTGCCACCAGTGGGGCCCTTGCAGATACGCAGTATTTT
TRBV6-6	TRBJ2-3	TRBD1	.	CASSYSRDRGDTQYF	TGTGCCAGCAGTTACTCGAGGGACAGGGGAGATACGCAGTATTTT
TRBV7-2	TRBJ2-1	.	few	CASSLGPASSYNEQFF	TGTGCCAGCAGCCTAGGTCCAGCAAGCTCCTACAATGAGCAGTTCTTC
TRBV4-2	TRBJ1-5	.	.	CASSQERAQPQHF	TGTGCCAGCAGCCAAGAAAGGGCTCAGCCCCAGCATTTT
TRBV29-1	TRBJ1-2	TRBD1	.	CSARQGPNYGNTF	TGCAGCGCCCGACAGGGACCTAACTATGGCAACACCTTC
TRBV20-1	TRBJ2-3	TRBD2	few	CSARILSGGTDTQYF	TGCAGTGCTAGAATATTGAGCGGGGGGACGGATACGCAGTATTTT
TRBV29-1	TRBJ2-1	TRBD1	few	CSAGDRSGEQFF	TGCAGCGCTGGGGACAGGTCGGGGGAGCAGTTCTTC
TRBV10-3	TRBJ2-5	.	many	CAISESRETQYF	TGTGCCATCAGTGAGTCCCGAGAGACCCAGTACTTC
TRBV7-2	TRBJ1-5	.	.	CASSTGTFKPQHF	TGTGCCAGCAGCACAGGGACGTTCAAGCCCCAGCATTTT
TRBV4-3	TRBJ2-3	TRBD2	.	CASSQTGTRFTDAQYF	TGCGCCAGCAGCCAAACCGGGACTAGGTTCACAGATGCGCAGTATTTT
TRBV12-3/TRBV12-4	TRBJ2-1	TRBD2	few	CTSSLVALLAGVLDEQFF	TGTACCAGCAGTTTAGTTGCCCTACTAGCGGGGGTACTCGATGAGCAGTTCTTC
TRBV20-1	TRBJ2-5	TRBD2	few	CSAGEATSVAETQYF	TGCAGTGCCGGCGAGGCGACTAGCGTTGCGGAGACCCAGTACTTC
TRBV20-1	TRBJ2-5	.	.	CSAAGSFSYQETQYF	TGCAGTGCTGCCGGCAGCTTCTCGTACCAAGAGACCCAGTACTTC
TRBV5-4	TRBJ1-2	TRBD1	.	CATKPPGQGYGYTF	TGTGCCACCAAACCCCCGGGACAGGGCTATGGCTACACCTTC
TRBV6-2/TRBV6-3	TRBJ1-5	.	.	CASSYRQADSNQPQHF	TGTGCCAGCAGTTACCGACAGGCTGATAGCAATCAGCCCCAGCATTTT
TRBV5-1	TRBJ1-3	TRBD1	few	CASTPSGTAYSGNTIYF	TGCGCCAGCACACCGTCCGGGACAGCCTACTCTGGAAACACCATATATTTT
TRBV6-5	TRBJ2-3	TRBD2	many	CASSRLAGTDTQYF	TGTGCCAGCAGTCGACTAGCGGGGACAGATACGCAGTATTTT
TRBV4-2	TRBJ2-7	.	.	CASSQEQTGQYEQYF	TGTGCCAGCAGCCAAGAGCAAACAGGACAGTACGAGCAGTACTTC
TRBV5-1	TRBJ2-1	TRBD2	.	CASSLDFGGALDEQFF	TGCGCCAGCAGCTTGGATTTCGGGGGGGCCTTGGATGAGCAGTTCTTC
TRBV5-1	TRBJ2-7	.	.	CASSLDPQDEQYF	TGCGCCAGCAGCTTAGACCCTCAAGACGAGCAGTACTTC
TRBV2	TRBJ2-7	TRBD1	.	CASVWNRGTYEQYF	TGTGCCAGCGTGTGGAACAGGGGGACTTACGAGCAGTACTTC
TRBV9	TRBJ2-7	.	.	CASSVAAANAYEQYF	TGTGCCAGCAGCGTAGCCGCAGCCAATGCCTACGAGCAGTACTTC
TRBV3-1	TRBJ2-3	.	.	CASSQAGESTDTQYF	TGTGCCAGCAGCCAAGCGGGGGAGAGCACAGATACGCAGTATTTT
TRBV12-3/TRBV12-4	TRBJ2-3	.	.	CASSLGRWADTQYF	TGTGCCAGCAGTTTAGGGAGGTGGGCGGATACGCAGTATTTT
TRBV14	TRBJ1-5	.	.	CASSPTLAQHF	TGTGCCAGCAGCCCCACTCTGGCCCAGCATTTT
TRBV29-1	TRBJ1-2	TRBD1	.	CSAWTGGYGYTF	TGCAGCGCGTGGACAGGGGGCTATGGCTACACCTTC
TRBV5-1	TRBJ2-1	TRBD1	.	CASSSLQGASYNEQFF	TGCGCCAGCAGCTCACTACAGGGGGCCTCCTACAATGAGCAGTTCTTC
TRBV7-9	TRBJ2-5	TRBD1	few	CASSLASGQQETQYF	TGTGCCAGCAGCTTGGCATCGGGACAGCAAGAGACCCAGTACTTC
TRBV7-9	TRBJ1-1	.	few	CASSLGSGGNTEAFF	TGTGCCAGCAGCTTAGGTTCGGGGGGTAACACTGAAGCTTTCTTT
TRBV7-9	TRBJ2-5	TRBD1	many	CASSSRGLETQYF	TGTGCCAGCAGTTCCAGGGGGCTGGAGACCCAGTACTTC
TRBV6-6	TRBJ2-7	.	few	CASSYSRDSYEQYF	TGTGCCAGCAGTTACTCAAGAGACAGCTACGAGCAGTACTTC
TRBV7-2	TRBJ2-1	TRBD1	few	CASSSRQGANRNEQFF	TGTGCCAGCAGCTCCCGACAGGGGGCAAATAGGAATGAGCAGTTCTTC
TRBV15	TRBJ2-7	.	.	CATSREYSSYEQYF	TGTGCCACCAGCAGAGAGTATAGCTCCTACGAGCAGTACTTC
TRBV7-2	TRBJ1-6	.	.	CASSLVWTNGSPLHF	TGTGCCAGCAGCTTAGTTTGGACAAATGGTTCACCCCTCCACTTT
TRBV9	TRBJ1-2	.	.	CVSSVDGNYGYTF	TGTGTCAGCAGCGTAGACGGGAACTATGGCTACACCTTC